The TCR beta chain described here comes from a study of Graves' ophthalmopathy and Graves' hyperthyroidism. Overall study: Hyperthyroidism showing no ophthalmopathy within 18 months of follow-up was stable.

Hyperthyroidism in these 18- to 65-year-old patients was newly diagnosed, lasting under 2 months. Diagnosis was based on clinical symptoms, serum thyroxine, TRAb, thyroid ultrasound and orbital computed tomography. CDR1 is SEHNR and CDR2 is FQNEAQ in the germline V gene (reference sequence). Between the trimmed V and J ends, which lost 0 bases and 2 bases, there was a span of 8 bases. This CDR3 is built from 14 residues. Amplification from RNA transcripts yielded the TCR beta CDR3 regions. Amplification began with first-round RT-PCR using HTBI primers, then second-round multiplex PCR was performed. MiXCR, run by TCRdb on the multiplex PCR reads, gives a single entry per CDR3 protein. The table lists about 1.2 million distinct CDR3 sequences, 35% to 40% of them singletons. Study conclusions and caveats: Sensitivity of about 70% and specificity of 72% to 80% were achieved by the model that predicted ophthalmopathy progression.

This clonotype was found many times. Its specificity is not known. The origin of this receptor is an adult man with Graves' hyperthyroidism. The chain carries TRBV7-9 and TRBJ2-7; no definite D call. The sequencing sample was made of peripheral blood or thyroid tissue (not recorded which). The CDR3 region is CASSLAVATYEQYF. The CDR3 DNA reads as TGTGCCAGCAGCTTAGCAGTCGCCACCTACGAGCAGTACTTC.